The rows below give T cell receptor beta chains drawn from one sample of a study of shared clonotypes between healthy human individuals. The table came from immunoSEQ multiplex PCR; TCRdb's copy has only in-frame clones and leaves some out. This sample has approximately 1.5 million clones, with around 98% found just once. The sequenced sample consisted of naive CD4+ T cells sorted from blood. The receptors were gathered from a man younger than 40 in good health. The conserved cysteine and the conserved F or W are not part of the CDR3 here. Fields, in order: J gene, CDR3 length, V gene, CDR3 protein.

J gene: TRBJ2-5; CDR3 length: 10; V gene: TRBV29-1; CDR3 protein: SPVSTGGTQY
J gene: TRBJ2-7; CDR3 length: 11; V gene: TRBV4-1; CDR3 protein: ASSRGQPLEQY
J gene: TRBJ2-3; CDR3 length: 13; V gene: TRBV9; CDR3 protein: ASSPRRTSTDTQY
J gene: TRBJ1-1; CDR3 length: 14; V gene: TRBV11-2; CDR3 protein: ASSLVFGGVVTEAF
J gene: TRBJ2-1; CDR3 length: 12; V gene: TRBV6-5; CDR3 protein: ASSKGLAGGEQF
J gene: TRBJ2-7; CDR3 length: 14; V gene: TRBV14; CDR3 protein: ASSPGRDYLLKGQY
J gene: TRBJ1-4; CDR3 length: 13; V gene: TRBV2; CDR3 protein: ASSGDRVGNEKLF
J gene: TRBJ2-3; CDR3 length: 14; V gene: TRBV7-2; CDR3 protein: ASSPLPGTDTDTQY
J gene: TRBJ1-1; CDR3 length: 11; V gene: TRBV10-3; CDR3 protein: AIWGPGNTEAF
J gene: TRBJ2-2; CDR3 length: 14; V gene: TRBV5-6; CDR3 protein: ASRKGLAGASGELF
J gene: TRBJ2-5; CDR3 length: 11; V gene: TRBV5-4; CDR3 protein: ASSQGGLETQY
J gene: TRBJ2-2; CDR3 length: 15; V gene: TRBV7-2; CDR3 protein: ASSLGGSGRGTGELF
J gene: TRBJ2-7; CDR3 length: 14; V gene: TRBV4-1; CDR3 protein: ASSPLAGGINYEQY
J gene: TRBJ1-1; CDR3 length: 11; V gene: TRBV11-3; CDR3 protein: ASSLRPNTEAF
J gene: TRBJ2-7; CDR3 length: 9; V gene: TRBV28; CDR3 protein: ASSLSREQY
J gene: TRBJ1-5; CDR3 length: 11; V gene: TRBV7-9; CDR3 protein: ASSSKRNQPQH
J gene: TRBJ2-5; CDR3 length: 12; V gene: TRBV5-4; CDR3 protein: ASKQINAQETQY
J gene: TRBJ2-7; CDR3 length: 14; V gene: TRBV6-5; CDR3 protein: ASSYDRDRVFYEQY
J gene: TRBJ1-5; CDR3 length: 12; V gene: TRBV2; CDR3 protein: ASRRDSEVQPQH
J gene: TRBJ2-7; CDR3 length: 18; V gene: TRBV23-1; CDR3 protein: ASSQIAGQGATSGVYEQY
J gene: TRBJ2-5; CDR3 length: 12; V gene: TRBV19; CDR3 protein: ASSSRSIQETQY
J gene: TRBJ2-1; CDR3 length: 15; V gene: TRBV5-6; CDR3 protein: ASSPPARDLSSNEQF
J gene: TRBJ2-3; CDR3 length: 11; V gene: TRBV25-1; CDR3 protein: ASSLAGADTQY
J gene: TRBJ2-7; CDR3 length: 14; V gene: TRBV7-2; CDR3 protein: ASSIRTSGVSYEQY
J gene: TRBJ1-1; CDR3 length: 11; V gene: TRBV18; CDR3 protein: ASSPGRNTEAF
J gene: TRBJ1-1; CDR3 length: 12; V gene: TRBV15; CDR3 protein: ATSRAGWNTEAF
J gene: TRBJ2-7; CDR3 length: 12; V gene: TRBV5-1; CDR3 protein: ASSLELESYEQY
J gene: TRBJ2-7; CDR3 length: 12; V gene: TRBV6-1; CDR3 protein: ASSWMGISYEQY
J gene: TRBJ2-1; CDR3 length: 12; V gene: TRBV5-4; CDR3 protein: ATRDRTLPNEQF
J gene: TRBJ2-7; CDR3 length: 11; V gene: TRBV15; CDR3 protein: ATSPRVGGEQY
J gene: TRBJ2-5; CDR3 length: 11; V gene: TRBV18; CDR3 protein: ASSGDSQETQY
J gene: TRBJ1-5; CDR3 length: 14; V gene: TRBV10-3; CDR3 protein: AISEFSGTGNQPQH
J gene: TRBJ2-7; CDR3 length: 13; V gene: TRBV10-3; CDR3 protein: AISESMAGGYEQY
J gene: TRBJ2-7; CDR3 length: 13; V gene: TRBV9; CDR3 protein: ASSPGQATLYEQY
J gene: TRBJ2-5; CDR3 length: 13; V gene: TRBV5-1; CDR3 protein: ASSFGTSGEETQY
J gene: TRBJ2-3; CDR3 length: 12; V gene: TRBV25-1; CDR3 protein: ASSHHPWVDTQY
J gene: TRBJ1-4; CDR3 length: 14; V gene: TRBV18; CDR3 protein: ASSALSGTVNEKLF
J gene: TRBJ1-1; CDR3 length: 13; V gene: TRBV19; CDR3 protein: ASSRVQGLNTEAF
J gene: TRBJ1-5; CDR3 length: 12; V gene: TRBV18; CDR3 protein: ASSRGTYNQPQH
J gene: TRBJ2-7; CDR3 length: 11; V gene: TRBV7-7; CDR3 protein: ASSPGVTYEQY
J gene: TRBJ2-7; CDR3 length: 9; V gene: TRBV30; CDR3 protein: AWRRPYEQY